A single TCR beta chain is shown here with its context. The antigen is not known. The CDR3 contains 16 residues. V lost 2 bases and J 4 bases, leaving 13 bases between the germline ends. The germline CDR1 and CDR2 sequences are SGHRS and YFSETQ. Produced via immunoSEQ multiplex PCR; TCRdb's table is partial and in-frame only. Here the sample spans under 150,000 clones, more than 80% being singletons. This record belongs to a study of Ad26.COV2.S vaccination and SARS-CoV-2 variants. Study-level findings and limits: Vaccinees displayed broader spike-specific TCR repertoires than placebo recipients.

Sequencing was performed on peripheral blood, taken after recovery from COVID-19. The V call is TRBV5-1, the J call TRBJ2-6; maybe TRBD2 (5 bases). This TCR was sampled from a human donor who had recovered from COVID-19. In DNA, the CDR3 is TGCGCCAGCAGCTTTAGCGCGGGTGGGGGGGCCAACGTCCTGACTTTC. It specifies CASSFSAGGGANVLTF.